The TCR beta chain described here comes from a study of CD8 T cells in Susac syndrome (dated by TCRdb to the late 2010s). Looking at the study overall: Whether CD8+ T cell activation and differentiation in Susac syndrome was antigen driven was tested using repertoire sequencing.

On this clonotype: No antigen is known for it. One base away there is no much larger clone; base qualities are not given.

Including cysteine and phenylalanine, the CDR3 has 14 amino acids. Of the read, only the CDR3 DNA is kept; its 42 bases are in frame from base 1. V loses 0 bases of germline sequence and J loses 9 bases, and the interval between the two ends is 12 bases. The germline V gene (reference sequence) specifies LGHDT as CDR1 and YNNKEL as CDR2. RNA was extracted with the RNeasy kit and 0.5 to 1 ug was reverse transcribed using random hexamers. The immunoSEQ multiplex PCR assay, covering 54 Vbeta and 13 Jbeta segments, was used to amplify TCR beta CDR3 regions. Bias from PCR amplification was corrected by using a synthetic template baseline for primer optimization and for computational correction. Under the source paper's analysis protocol: Reads were annotated to V, D and J genes according to IMGT and were analyzed with immunoSEQ Analyzer, with only productive sequences retained. Clonality was computed as one minus Shannon entropy normalized by log2 of the number of productive unique sequences. For each patient and control, public and private clones were evaluated within the 100 most prevalent clones. Clones were defined as Susac-specific when absent from the healthy and MS cohorts, from 1052 published viral clones and from other ImmuneACCESS disease sequences. TCRdb reworked the public reads: Q25 trimming with fastp, MiXCR clone assembly, productive beta chains retained. Rows with a matching CDR3 protein are joined into one entry that keeps the most common DNA and genes. V and J calls and clone size were set by TCRdb, not the authors. The table for this sample lists approximately 190,000 distinct CDR3 sequences; over 85% of them were counted only once. Around 0.1% of the sample is taken by the ten largest.

Overall results and qualifications from the work: The TCR sequencing and HLA analysis was acknowledged to have included a relatively small number of individuals.

High-throughput TCR beta sequencing profiled peripheral blood CD8+ and CD4+ T cells from healthy donors, Susac syndrome patients and multiple sclerosis patients. Healthy donors were included as age- and sex-matched controls. Bulk CD8+ and CD4+ T cells were purified magnetically by negative isolation, whereas CD8+ TEMRA cells were enriched by FACS. Blood was drawn into EDTA tubes, processed within 24 hours, and PBMCs were isolated by density gradient centrifugation. PBMCs intended for TCR sequencing were cryopreserved in liquid nitrogen and thawed later in a water bath at 37 degrees C. A purity of at least 90% was achieved for sorted or isolated CD4+, CD8+ and CD8+ TEMRA cells.

The chain couples TRBV3-1 to TRBJ2-4; confidence is insufficient to name the D gene. The sample was CD4+ T cells from PBMCs. The sequence was obtained from a human donor in good health. At the DNA level, the sequence is TGTGCCAGCAGCCAAGATTTCACGTATGGCATTCAGTACTTC. It encodes CASSQDFTYGIQYF. Joined to the reference TRBV3-1 and TRBJ2-4 proteins, this CDR3 gives the full variable domain: DTAVSQTPKYLVTQMGNDKSIKCEQNLGHDTMYWYKQDSKKFLKIMFSYNNKELIINETVPNRFSPKSPDKAHLNLHINSLELGDSAVYFCASSQDFTYGIQYFGAGTRLSVL.